These 3 T cell receptor beta chains came from one sample sequenced in a study of cytomegalovirus exposure and HLA in healthy donors. Researchers ran the PCR with 60 Vbeta and 13 Jbeta primers. Here immunoSEQ multiplex PCR was the method, and the copy in TCRdb shows in-frame clones only, minus some. The sample includes roughly 110,000 clones, 65% to 75% of them seen just once. Sequencing used PBMCs. These receptors were obtained from a man aged 25-45 years in good health and CMV-seropositive.

In regard to this clone: This sample also contains other DNA sequences that code for the same CDR3. This chain connects TRBV29-1 to TRBJ2-7, with TRBD1 matching over 8 bases. The CDR3 covers 13 residues. After removal of 3 bases from V and 2 bases from J, the junction contained 3 bases not matched to a gene. The V gene's germline CDR1 is SQVTM and CDR2 ANQGSEA. This chain's CDR3 is CSVEETGAYEQYF. The CDR3 nucleotides are TGCAGCGTTGAGGAGACAGGGGCCTACGAGCAGTACTTC.

The sample holds many counts of this clone. This chain uses TRBV5-1 with TRBJ2-3; 8 nucleotides match TRBD2. J was trimmed by 6 bases and V by 4 bases; bases with no gene match: 7. Germline CDR1 SGHRS, CDR2 YFSETQ. The CDR3 consists of 14 residues. The CDR3: CASSLGGAVDTQYF. The CDR3 DNA reads as TGCGCCAGCAGCCTCGGGGGGGCCGTCGATACGCAGTATTTT.

This clone was recorded only once. The gene calls are TRBV28 and TRBJ2-1; no reliable D call. Germline V gene lookup returns CDR1 MDHEN and CDR2 SYDVKM. V was pared by 3 bases and J by 3 bases, with 9 bases between. The CDR3 totals 14 residues. The CDR3 DNA is TGTGCCAGCAGTTTCGGCGGATTCTACAATGAGCAGTTCTTC. Its protein product is CASSFGGFYNEQFF.